The 8 T cell receptor beta chains listed next were all sequenced from one sample in a study of shared clonotypes between healthy human individuals. Generated by immunoSEQ multiplex PCR, the TCRdb table keeps only in-frame clones and is missing some. The sample lists around 1.9 million clones, 90% to 95% occurring once. Terminally differentiated effector memory CD45RA+ cells were excluded by CCR7 positive selection of CD45RO-negative cells. Sequencing was done on a sample of naive CD8+ T cells from PBMCs. Receptor source: a man between 18 and 29 years old in good health. Some clones in this sample may be carry-over from other donors' samples.

The rearrangement links TRBV28 to TRBJ1-2, with D tentatively TRBD1 (6 bases). Germline assignment: CDR1 MDHEN and CDR2 SYDVKM. The CDR3 runs 14 residues. V was pared by 5 bases and J by 8 bases, with 18 bases between. CDR3 nucleotide sequence: TGTGCCAGCAGTGCCCGGACAGCGACTAGAGGCTACACCTTC. Translated, it gives CASSARTATRGYTF.

V is TRBV5-1 and J is TRBJ2-2, with D perhaps matching TRBD1 (5 bases). V gave up 0 bases and J gave up 8 bases, with 11 bases separating them. There are 14 residues in the CDR3. The germline V gene has CDR1 SGHRS and CDR2 YFSETQ. The CDR3 DNA reads TGCGCCAGCAGCTTGGCCGACAGAGCAGGGGAGCTGTTTTTT. This sequence encodes CASSLADRAGELFF.

This chain links TRBV11-2 with TRBJ2-7, with a tentative D call TRBD1 (5 bases). Deletions cut 2 bases from V and 7 bases from J, with 9 bases between. Germline assignment: CDR1 SGHAT and CDR2 FQNNGV. CDR3 length equals 12 residues. The CDR3 region is CASSLTQGEQYF. DNA for the CDR3: TGTGCCAGCAGCTTAACCCAGGGAGAGCAGTACTTC.

This chain connects TRBV9 to TRBJ2-2; D gene uncertain. With 4 bases removed from V and 0 bases from J, the gap between germline ends came to 16 bases. CDR3 length equals 17 residues. The germline V gene has CDR1 SGDLS and CDR2 YYNGEE. The DNA of the CDR3 is TGTGCCAGCAGCATTAGTCGTACGGGTTCGAACACCGGGGAGCTGTTTTTT. It codes for CASSISRTGSNTGELFF.

V usage is TRBV15 and J usage is TRBJ2-5, with D perhaps TRBD1 (5 bases). The germline CDR1 and CDR2 sequences are LNHNV and YYDKDF (reference sequence). Trimming stripped 6 bases from V and 5 bases from J, with 13 bases between. The CDR3 sequence is 13 residues long. For the CDR3, the DNA is TGTGCCACCAGGAACAGGACCCGGGAGACCCAGTACTTC. It translates to CATRNRTRETQYF. The whole variable domain, filled in from reference TRBV15 and TRBJ2-5, reads DAMVIQNPRYQVTQFGKPVTLSCSQTLNHNVMYWYQQKSSQAPKLLFHYYDKDFNNEADTPDNFQSRRPNTSFCFLDIRSPGLGDTAMYLCATRNRTRETQYFGPGTRLLVL.

CDR3 DNA: TGTGCCAGCAGCTTAGTTGGTCCGGGAACCCGTTACAATGAGCAGTTCTTC. This encodes CASSLVGPGTRYNEQFF. V usage is TRBV7-9 and J usage is TRBJ2-1, with D possibly matching TRBD2 (5 bases). This CDR3 is 17 amino acids long. Trimming removed 1 base at V and 4 bases at J, with 17 bases between. CDR1 SEHNR and CDR2 FQNEAQ come from the germline V gene (reference sequence).

The rearrangement joins TRBV9 to TRBJ2-7; 10 bases match TRBD1. V lost 3 bases to trimming and J lost 4 bases; unmatched junction nucleotides: 10. This CDR3 spans 16 amino acids. Germline V CDR1 and CDR2: SGDLS, YYNGEE. As DNA, the CDR3 is TGTGCCAGCAGCGCCAGACAGGGGGCGAAGATATACGAGCAGTACTTC. Its protein product is CASSARQGAKIYEQYF.

This clone was counted once. The V call is TRBV19, the J call TRBJ1-4; D unclear. Germline V lookup: CDR1 LNHDA, CDR2 SQIVND (reference sequence). The germline V and J ends were trimmed by 7 bases and 0 bases, with 12 bases remaining between them. This CDR3 spans 15 amino acids. The CDR3 is CASTPRRATNEKLFF. In nucleotides, the CDR3 is TGTGCCAGTACCCCCAGGCGTGCAACTAATGAAAAACTGTTTTTT.